This T cell receptor beta chain was recovered during a study of beta chain features in type 1 diabetes. All of the isolated RNA was reverse transcribed, so expressed TCRB transcripts were sequenced. Generated by immunoSEQ multiplex PCR, the TCRdb table keeps only in-frame clones and is missing some. Among over 700,000 clones listed, roughly a sixth were seen once. The V gene's germline CDR1 is MDHEN and CDR2 SYDVKM. This CDR3 has 12 amino acids. Trimming removed 9 bases from V and 5 bases from J; junction bases left unmatched: 1. This clone showed up just a few times. The sample holds other DNA sequences that translate to the same CDR3.

The clonotype originates from a woman aged 18-35 years in good health. The chain carries TRBV28 and TRBJ1-4; 9 nucleotides line up with TRBD1. Sequenced material: naive CD4+ T cells from blood. The CDR3 reads CASGQGNEKLFF. CDR3 nucleotide sequence: TGTGCCAGTGGACAGGGGAATGAAAAACTGTTTTTT. The full variable domain, rest sourced from reference TRBV28 and TRBJ1-4, is DVKVTQSSRYLVKRTGEKVFLECVQDMDHENMFWYRQDPGLGLRLIYFSYDVKMKEKGDIPEGYSVSREKKERFSLILESASTNQTSMYLCASGQGNEKLFFGSGTQLSVL.